Listed below are T cell receptor beta chains from one sample, sequenced in a study of cytomegalovirus exposure and HLA in healthy donors. The table came from immunoSEQ multiplex PCR; TCRdb's copy has only in-frame clones and leaves some out. The sample has over 110,000 clones, around 79% seen once. Sequences were obtained from PBMCs. Receptor source: a female donor in good health and CMV-seronegative. Both conserved end residues are part of each CDR3. Fields, in order: V gene, J gene, CDR3 length, CDR3 protein.

TRBV7-2	TRBJ2-1	17	CASSLAESVSSYNEQFF
TRBV2	TRBJ2-5	14	CANSLQGAEETQYF
TRBV7-8	TRBJ1-2	15	CASSLTRQGSYGYTF
TRBV10-1	TRBJ2-1	15	CASSVAGGIYNEQFF
TRBV9	TRBJ1-1	15	CASSARQGARTEAFF
TRBV7-2	TRBJ2-7	13	CASSSGLTYEQYF
TRBV7-8	TRBJ2-2	15	CASSLGLAGTGELFF
TRBV6-5	TRBJ2-1	15	CASNRGGRSYNEQFF
TRBV10-3	TRBJ1-5	13	CAISETRFQPQHF
TRBV4-2	TRBJ1-1	14	CASSRGPGNTEAFF
TRBV4-1	TRBJ1-2	14	CASSQVTGVDGYTF
TRBV7-8	TRBJ2-3	14	CASTMDRDTDTQYF
TRBV6-6	TRBJ2-5	12	CASRTSSETQYF
TRBV5-4	TRBJ2-1	16	CASSSQGSARYNEQFF
TRBV2	TRBJ1-2	12	CASSARFYGYTF
TRBV2	TRBJ1-1	15	CASSASAGGFSEAFF